The clone carrying this T cell receptor beta chain appeared once. CDR1 and CDR2 (germline): MNHNS, SASEGT. The V gene lost 0 bases and the J gene lost 5 bases, with 11 bases spanning the gap. The length of the CDR3 is 14 residues. This sample was taken from a study of OX40 agonist ivuxolimab in advanced cancers. Using immunoSEQ multiplex PCR, the repertoire was profiled, and TCRdb retains in-frame clones only, with some absent. The sample consists of under 85,000 clones, 88% of them appearing once. This chain joins TRBV6-1 and TRBJ2-7; D perhaps matches TRBD1 (5 bases). The sample in question was CD4+ or CD8+ T cells sorted from blood, obtained in a trial of the OX40 agonist ivuxolimab. This clonotype was obtained from an adult with an advanced solid tumor such as melanoma, head and neck, liver or kidney cancer. The CDR3 spells CASSEAYRSHEQYF. The CDR3 bases are TGTGCCAGCAGTGAAGCGTACAGGAGCCACGAGCAGTACTTC.